This T cell receptor (beta chain) stems from a study of PD-1 blockade in classical Hodgkin lymphoma. Study findings and constraints: Complete responders showed a baseline diversity that resembled the diversity of newly diagnosed patients. Baseline TCR diversity was reportedly lower in newly diagnosed patients than in healthy donors. It was reported as lower still in relapsed/refractory patients. There was a significant rise in CD4+ TCR diversity by C4D1, with no such rise for CD8+.

Described time point: cycle 4 day 1 (C4D1), after five to seven weeks of nivolumab. Every patient had relapsed following autologous stem cell transplantation, and cohorts differed in brentuximab vedotin exposure. The patients, who had relapsed/refractory classical Hodgkin lymphoma, achieved best responses of complete response, partial response or progressive disease. Losses at the gene ends were 6 bases for V and 3 bases for J; bases not matched to a gene: 11. From germline, CDR1 is MDHEN and CDR2 SYDVKM. CDR3 length: 16 amino acids. Points on this clone: Its cognate antigen is unknown.

Only in-frame clones appear in the TCRdb table, and some are missing; sequencing was by immunoSEQ multiplex PCR. The sample holds around 23,000 clones; 88% are singletons and the top ten take approximately 20%. This TCR was recovered from a human donor with classical Hodgkin lymphoma. The chain combines TRBV28 with TRBJ2-3; TRBD2 matches at 8 bases. The sequencing used peripheral blood mononuclear cells (PBMCs), collected before the fourth cycle of nivolumab. The CDR3 here is CASRDTAAGGTDTQYF. For the CDR3, the DNA is TGTGCCAGCAGGGACACGGCGGCGGGAGGTACAGATACGCAGTATTTT.